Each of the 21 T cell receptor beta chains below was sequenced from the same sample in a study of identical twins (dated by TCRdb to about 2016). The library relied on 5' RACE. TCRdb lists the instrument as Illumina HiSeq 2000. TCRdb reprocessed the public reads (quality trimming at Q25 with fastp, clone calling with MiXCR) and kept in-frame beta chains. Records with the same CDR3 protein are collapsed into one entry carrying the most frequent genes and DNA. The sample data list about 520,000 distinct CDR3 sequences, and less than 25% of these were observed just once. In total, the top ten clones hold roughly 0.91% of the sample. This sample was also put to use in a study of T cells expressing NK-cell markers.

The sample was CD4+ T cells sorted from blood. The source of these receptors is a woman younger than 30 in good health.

The CDR3 sequence: CASGAWGGETQYF. In DNA, the CDR3 is TGTGCTAGTGGGGCATGGGGCGGAGAGACCCAGTACTTC. This chain uses TRBV12-5 with TRBJ2-5; D possibly corresponds to TRBD1 (5 bases). Trimming cost V 6 bases and J 4 bases, with 12 bases left between them. In germline, CDR1 is LGHNT, CDR2 FRNRAP. The CDR3 is made up of 13 amino acids. Full variable domain (remainder filled in from reference TRBV12-5 and TRBJ2-5): DARVTQTPRHKVTEMGQEVTMRCQPILGHNTVFWYRQTMMQGLELLAYFRNRAPLDDSGMPKDRFSAEMPDATLATLKIQPSEPRDSAVYFCASGAWGGETQYFGPGTRLLVL.

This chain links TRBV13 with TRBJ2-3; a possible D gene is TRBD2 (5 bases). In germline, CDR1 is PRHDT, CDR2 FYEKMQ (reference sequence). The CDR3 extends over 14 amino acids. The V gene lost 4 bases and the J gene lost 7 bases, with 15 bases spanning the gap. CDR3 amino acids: CASSSGVGGNTQYF. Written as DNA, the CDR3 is TGTGCCAGCAGCTCCGGGGTCGGTGGAAATACGCAGTATTTT.

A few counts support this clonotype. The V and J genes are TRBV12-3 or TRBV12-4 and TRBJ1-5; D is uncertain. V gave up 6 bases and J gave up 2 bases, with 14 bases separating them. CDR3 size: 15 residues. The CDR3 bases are TGTGCCAGCAGCCGACCGGTTAGTGGCAATCAGCCCCAGCATTTT. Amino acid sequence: CASSRPVSGNQPQHF.

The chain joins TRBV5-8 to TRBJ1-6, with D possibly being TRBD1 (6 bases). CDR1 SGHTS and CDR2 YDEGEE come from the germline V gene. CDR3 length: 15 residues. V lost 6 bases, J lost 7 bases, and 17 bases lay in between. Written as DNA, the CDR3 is TGTGCCAGCAAACTTGTGGACAGAAGCAATTCACCCCTCCACTTT. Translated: CASKLVDRSNSPLHF.

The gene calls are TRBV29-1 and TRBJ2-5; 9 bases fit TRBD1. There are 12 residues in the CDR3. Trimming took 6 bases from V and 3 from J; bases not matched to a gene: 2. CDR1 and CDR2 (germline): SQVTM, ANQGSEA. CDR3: CSVRTGEETQYF. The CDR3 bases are TGCAGCGTGAGGACAGGGGAAGAGACCCAGTACTTC.

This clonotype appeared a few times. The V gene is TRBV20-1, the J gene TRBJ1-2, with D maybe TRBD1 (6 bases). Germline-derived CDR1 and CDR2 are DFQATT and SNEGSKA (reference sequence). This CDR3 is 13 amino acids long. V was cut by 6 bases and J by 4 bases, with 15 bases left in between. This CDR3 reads CSAQPGHSYGYTF. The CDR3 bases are TGCAGTGCCCAACCGGGACACAGCTATGGCTACACCTTC.

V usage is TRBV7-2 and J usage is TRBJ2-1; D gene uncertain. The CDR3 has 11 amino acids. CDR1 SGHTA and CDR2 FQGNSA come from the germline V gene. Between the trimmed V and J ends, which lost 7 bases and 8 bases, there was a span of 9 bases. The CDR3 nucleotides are TGTGCCAGCAACCTAGTAGATGAGCAGTTCTTC. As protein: CASNLVDEQFF.

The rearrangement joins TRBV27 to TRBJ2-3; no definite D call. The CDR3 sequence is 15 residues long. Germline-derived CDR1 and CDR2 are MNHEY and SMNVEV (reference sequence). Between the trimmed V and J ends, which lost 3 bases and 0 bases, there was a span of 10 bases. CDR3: CASSFRLPSTDTQYF. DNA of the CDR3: TGTGCCAGCAGTTTTAGGCTACCAAGCACAGATACGCAGTATTTT.

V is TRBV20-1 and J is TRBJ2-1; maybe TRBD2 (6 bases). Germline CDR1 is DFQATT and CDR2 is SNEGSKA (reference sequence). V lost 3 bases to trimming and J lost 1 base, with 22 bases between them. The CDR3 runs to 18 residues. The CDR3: CSARGIVLGSTSYNEQFF. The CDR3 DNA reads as TGCAGTGCTAGGGGGATAGTCCTCGGGAGTACGTCCTACAATGAGCAGTTCTTC.

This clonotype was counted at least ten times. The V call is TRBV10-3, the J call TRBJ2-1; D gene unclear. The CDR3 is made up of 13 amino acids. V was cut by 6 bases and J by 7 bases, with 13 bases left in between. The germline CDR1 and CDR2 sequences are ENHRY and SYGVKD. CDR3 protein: CAIRDPQANEQFF. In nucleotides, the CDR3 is TGTGCCATCAGAGATCCGCAGGCGAATGAGCAGTTCTTC.

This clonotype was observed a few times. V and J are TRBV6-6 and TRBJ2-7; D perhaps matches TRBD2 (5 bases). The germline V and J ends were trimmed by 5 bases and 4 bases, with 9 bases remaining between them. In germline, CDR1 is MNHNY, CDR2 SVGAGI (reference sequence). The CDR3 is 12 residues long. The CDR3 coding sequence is TGTGCCAGCAGTACGGAGCGGTACGAGCAGTACTTC. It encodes CASSTERYEQYF.

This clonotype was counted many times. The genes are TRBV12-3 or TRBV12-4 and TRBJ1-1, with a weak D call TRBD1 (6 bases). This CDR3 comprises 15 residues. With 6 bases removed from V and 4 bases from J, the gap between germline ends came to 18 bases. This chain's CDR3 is CASRRGGTDGTEAFF. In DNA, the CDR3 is TGTGCCAGCAGAAGGGGGGGGACGGATGGCACTGAAGCTTTCTTT.

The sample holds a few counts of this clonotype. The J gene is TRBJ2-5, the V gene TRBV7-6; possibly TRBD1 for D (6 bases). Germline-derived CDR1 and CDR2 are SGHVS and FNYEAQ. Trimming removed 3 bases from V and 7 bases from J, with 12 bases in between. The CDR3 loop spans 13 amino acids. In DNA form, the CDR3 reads TGTGCCAGCAGCTTGGAGACAGGAGGGACCCAGTACTTC. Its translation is CASSLETGGTQYF.

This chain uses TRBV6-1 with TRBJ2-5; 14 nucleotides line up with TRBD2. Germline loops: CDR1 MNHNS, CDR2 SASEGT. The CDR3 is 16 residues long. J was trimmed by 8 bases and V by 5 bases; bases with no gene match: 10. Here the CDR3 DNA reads TGTGCCAGCAGTCCTGGGACTAGCGGGAGAAGGATAACCCAGTACTTC. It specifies CASSPGTSGRRITQYF.

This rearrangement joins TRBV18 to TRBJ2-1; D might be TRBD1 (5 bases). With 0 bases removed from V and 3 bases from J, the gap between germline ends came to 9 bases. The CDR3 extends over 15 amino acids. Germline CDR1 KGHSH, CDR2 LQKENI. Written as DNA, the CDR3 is TGTGCCAGCTCACCACCGTCCAGGGACTACAATGAGCAGTTCTTC. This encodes CASSPPSRDYNEQFF.

The CDR3 coding sequence is TGTGCCAGCAGCTTGGGGGATGGGGCCAACGTCCTGACTTTC. This gives the protein CASSLGDGANVLTF. The V call is TRBV7-9, the J call TRBJ2-6, with D possibly being TRBD1 or TRBD2 (5 bases each). Germline loops: CDR1 SEHNR, CDR2 FQNEAQ (reference sequence). The length of the CDR3 is 14 residues. V shed 3 bases and J shed 3 bases, with 6 bases lying between them.

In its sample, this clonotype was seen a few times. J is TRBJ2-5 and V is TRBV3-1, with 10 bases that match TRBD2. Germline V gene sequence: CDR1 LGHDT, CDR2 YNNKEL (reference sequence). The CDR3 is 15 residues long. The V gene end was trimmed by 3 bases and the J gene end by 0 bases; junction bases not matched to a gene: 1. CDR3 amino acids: CASSHGLADQETQYF. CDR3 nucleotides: TGTGCCAGCAGCCATGGACTAGCGGACCAAGAGACCCAGTACTTC.

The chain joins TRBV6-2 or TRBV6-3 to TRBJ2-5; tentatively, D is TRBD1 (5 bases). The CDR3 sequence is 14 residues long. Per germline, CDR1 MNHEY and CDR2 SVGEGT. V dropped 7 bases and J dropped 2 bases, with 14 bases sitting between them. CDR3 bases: TGTGCCAGCACTCCAGGGTTGAGGCAAGAGACCCAGTACTTC. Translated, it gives CASTPGLRQETQYF.

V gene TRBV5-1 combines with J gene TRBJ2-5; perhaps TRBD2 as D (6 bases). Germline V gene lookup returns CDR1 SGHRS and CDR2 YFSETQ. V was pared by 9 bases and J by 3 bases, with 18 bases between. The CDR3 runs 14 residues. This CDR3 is CATGDPGEKETQYF. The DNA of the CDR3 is TGCGCCACCGGCGATCCGGGGGAGAAAGAGACCCAGTACTTC. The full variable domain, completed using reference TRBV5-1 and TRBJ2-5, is KAGVTQTPRYLIKTRGQQVTLSCSPISGHRSVSWYQQTPGQGLQFLFEYFSETQRNKGNFPGRFSGRQFSNSRSEMNVSTLELGDSALYLCATGDPGEKETQYFGPGTRLLVL.

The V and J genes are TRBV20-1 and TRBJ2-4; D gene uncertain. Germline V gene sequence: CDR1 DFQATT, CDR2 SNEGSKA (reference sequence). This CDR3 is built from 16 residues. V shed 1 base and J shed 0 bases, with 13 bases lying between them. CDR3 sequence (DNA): TGCAGTGCTAGAGCGGTGAACACCCTAGCCAAAAACATTCAGTACTTC. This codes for CSARAVNTLAKNIQYF.

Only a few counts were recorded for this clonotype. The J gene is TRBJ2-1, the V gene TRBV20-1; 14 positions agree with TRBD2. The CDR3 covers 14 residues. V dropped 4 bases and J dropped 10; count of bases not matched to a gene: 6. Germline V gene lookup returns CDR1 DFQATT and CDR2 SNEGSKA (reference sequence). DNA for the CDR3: TGCAGTGCTAAACCGGGACTAGCGGGAGTCGAGCAGTTCTTC. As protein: CSAKPGLAGVEQFF.